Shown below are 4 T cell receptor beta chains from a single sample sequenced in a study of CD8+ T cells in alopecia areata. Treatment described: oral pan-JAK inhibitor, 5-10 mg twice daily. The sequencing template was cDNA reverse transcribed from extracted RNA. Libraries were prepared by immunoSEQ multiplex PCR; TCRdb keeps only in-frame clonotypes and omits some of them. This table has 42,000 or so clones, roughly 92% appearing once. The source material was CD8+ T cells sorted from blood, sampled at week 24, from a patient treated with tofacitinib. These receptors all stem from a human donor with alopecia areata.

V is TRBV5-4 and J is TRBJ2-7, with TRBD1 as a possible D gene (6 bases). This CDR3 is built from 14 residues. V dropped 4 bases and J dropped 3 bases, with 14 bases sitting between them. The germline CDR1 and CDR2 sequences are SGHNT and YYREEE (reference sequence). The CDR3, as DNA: TGTGCCAGCAGCGCCGGACAGACTCACTACGAGCAGTACTTC. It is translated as CASSAGQTHYEQYF. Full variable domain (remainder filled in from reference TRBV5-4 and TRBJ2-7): ETGVTQSPTHLIKTRGQQVTLRCSSQSGHNTVSWYQQALGQGPQFIFQYYREEENGRGNFPPRFSGLQFPNYSSELNVNALELDDSALYLCASSAGQTHYEQYFGPGTRLTVT.

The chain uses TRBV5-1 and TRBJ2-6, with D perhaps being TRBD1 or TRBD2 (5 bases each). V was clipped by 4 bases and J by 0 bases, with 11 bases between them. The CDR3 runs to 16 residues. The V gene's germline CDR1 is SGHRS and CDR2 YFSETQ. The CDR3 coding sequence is TGCGCCAGCAGCGCCGGGGCCCCCTCTGGGGCCAACGTCCTGACTTTC. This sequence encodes CASSAGAPSGANVLTF.

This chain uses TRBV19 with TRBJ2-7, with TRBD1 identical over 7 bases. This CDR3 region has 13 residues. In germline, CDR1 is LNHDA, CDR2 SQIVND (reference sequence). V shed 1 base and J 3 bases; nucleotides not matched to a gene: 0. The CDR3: CASSIGTGYEQYF. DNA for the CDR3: TGTGCCAGTAGTATAGGGACAGGCTACGAGCAGTACTTC.

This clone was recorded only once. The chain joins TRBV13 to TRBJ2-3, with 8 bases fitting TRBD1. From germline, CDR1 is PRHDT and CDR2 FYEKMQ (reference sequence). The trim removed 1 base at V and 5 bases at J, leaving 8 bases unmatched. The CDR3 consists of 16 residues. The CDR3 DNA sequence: TGTGCCAGCAGCTTAGAAGGGTCAGGGGGCGGAGATACGCAGTATTTT. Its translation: CASSLEGSGGGDTQYF.